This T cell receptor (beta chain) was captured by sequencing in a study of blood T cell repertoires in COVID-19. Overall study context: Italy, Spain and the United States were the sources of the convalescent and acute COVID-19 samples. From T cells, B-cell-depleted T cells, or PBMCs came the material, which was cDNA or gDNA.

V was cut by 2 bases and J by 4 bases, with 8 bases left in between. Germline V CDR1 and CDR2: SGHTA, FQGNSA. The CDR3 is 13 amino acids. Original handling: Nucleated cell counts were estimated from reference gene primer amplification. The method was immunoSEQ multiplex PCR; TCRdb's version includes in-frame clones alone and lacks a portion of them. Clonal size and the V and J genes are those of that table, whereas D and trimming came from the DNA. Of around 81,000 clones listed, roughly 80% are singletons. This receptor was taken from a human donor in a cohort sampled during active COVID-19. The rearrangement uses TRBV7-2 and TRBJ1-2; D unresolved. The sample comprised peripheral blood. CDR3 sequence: CASSLTDTYGYTF. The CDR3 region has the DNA TGTGCCAGCAGCTTAACCGACACCTATGGCTACACCTTC.